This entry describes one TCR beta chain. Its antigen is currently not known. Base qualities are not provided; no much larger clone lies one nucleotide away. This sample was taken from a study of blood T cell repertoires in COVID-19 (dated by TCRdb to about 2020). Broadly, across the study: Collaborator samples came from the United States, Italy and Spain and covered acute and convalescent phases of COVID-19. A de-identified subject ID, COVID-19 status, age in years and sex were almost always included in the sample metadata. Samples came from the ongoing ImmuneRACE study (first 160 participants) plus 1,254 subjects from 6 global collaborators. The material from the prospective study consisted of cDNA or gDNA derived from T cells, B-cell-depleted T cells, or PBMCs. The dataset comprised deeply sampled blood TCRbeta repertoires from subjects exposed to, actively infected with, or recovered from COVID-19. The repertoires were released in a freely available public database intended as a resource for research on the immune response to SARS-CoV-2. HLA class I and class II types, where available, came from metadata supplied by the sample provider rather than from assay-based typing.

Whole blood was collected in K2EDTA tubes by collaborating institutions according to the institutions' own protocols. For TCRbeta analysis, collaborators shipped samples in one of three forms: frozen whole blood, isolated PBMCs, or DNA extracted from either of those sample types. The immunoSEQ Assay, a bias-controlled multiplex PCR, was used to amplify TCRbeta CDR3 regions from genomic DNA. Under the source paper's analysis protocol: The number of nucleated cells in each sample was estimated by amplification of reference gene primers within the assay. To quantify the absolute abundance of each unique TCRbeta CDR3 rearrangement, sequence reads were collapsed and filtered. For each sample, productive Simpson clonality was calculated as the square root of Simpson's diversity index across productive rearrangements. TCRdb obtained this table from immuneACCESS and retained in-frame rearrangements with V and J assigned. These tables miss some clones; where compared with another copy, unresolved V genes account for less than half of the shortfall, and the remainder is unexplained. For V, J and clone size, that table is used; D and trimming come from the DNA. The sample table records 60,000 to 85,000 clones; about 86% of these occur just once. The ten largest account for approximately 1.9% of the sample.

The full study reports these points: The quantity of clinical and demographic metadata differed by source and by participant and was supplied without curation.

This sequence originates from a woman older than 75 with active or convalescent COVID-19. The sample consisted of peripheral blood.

DNA sequence: TGTGCCACCAGCAGAGTTAGGGAGGGGACCGGGGAGCTGTTTTTT. It specifies CATSRVREGTGELFF. The sequence is built from TRBV15 and TRBJ2-2; 7 central bases correspond to TRBD2. The CDR3 measures 15 amino acids from cysteine to phenylalanine. The only DNA kept is the CDR3, 45 bases in frame from the first base. Ends trimmed: V by 1 base, J by 5 bases; bases unmatched to a gene: 4. The germline V gene encodes CDR1 LNHNV and CDR2 YYDKDF (reference sequence).